The 14 T cell receptor beta chains in this list originate from one sample, sequenced in a study of CD8 T cells in Susac syndrome (dated by TCRdb to between 2018 and 2021). Libraries were built with the immunoSEQ multiplex PCR assay. RNA was extracted with the RNeasy kit and roughly 0.45 to 1 ug was reverse transcribed using random hexamers. TCRdb cleaned the public reads at Q25 with fastp, built clones with MiXCR and kept in-frame beta chains. Rows merge per CDR3 protein into single entries with the most common DNA and genes. The sample table holds about 150,000 distinct CDR3 sequences, of which 95% were seen once. The ten largest clonotypes hold about 0.11% of the sample. Sequenced input: CD4+ T cells from PBMCs. Source of these receptors: a human donor with multiple sclerosis.

CDR3 in amino acids: CAWTFMDRDQAPLHF. The DNA of the CDR3 is TGTGCCTGGACTTTTATGGACAGGGATCAAGCACCCCTCCACTTT. The V and J genes are TRBV30 and TRBJ1-6, with 8 bases fitting TRBD1. This CDR3 is built from 15 residues. With 4 bases clipped from V and 11 bases from J, the junction kept 13 bases outside the gene matches. CDR1 is GTSNPN and CDR2 is SVGIG in the germline V gene (reference sequence).

The chain uses TRBV24-1 and TRBJ1-5; tentative D call: TRBD1 (6 bases). Trimming cost V 10 bases and J 3 bases, with 12 bases left between them. This CDR3 comprises 13 residues. CDR1 is KGHDR and CDR2 is SFDVKD in the germline V gene. The DNA for the CDR3 is TGTGCCACTAACGGGGGGGCCAATCAGCCCCAGCATTTT. Amino acid sequence: CATNGGANQPQHF.

The J gene is TRBJ1-1, the V gene TRBV29-1; D is perhaps TRBD1 (6 bases). The CDR3 extends over 12 amino acids. V shed 7 bases and J shed 4 bases, with 13 bases lying between them. In germline, CDR1 is SQVTM, CDR2 ANQGSEA. This CDR3 reads CSASLGGTEAFF. CDR3 bases: TGCAGCGCTTCACTAGGGGGCACTGAAGCTTTCTTT.

This clonotype came up once. The chain combines TRBV24-1 with TRBJ2-7, with D perhaps assigned TRBD1 or TRBD2 (5 bases each). CDR1 and CDR2 (germline): KGHDR, SFDVKD. The CDR3 contains 16 residues. Trimming stripped 3 bases from V and 5 bases from J, with 19 bases between. The CDR3 here is CATSDRTGGKLHEQYF. In DNA form, the CDR3 reads TGTGCCACCAGTGATCGAACAGGAGGAAAGCTCCACGAGCAGTACTTC.

The CDR3 coding sequence is TGTGCCTGGGCACTCGGACAGGGGAACACTGAAGCTTTCTTT. Encoded protein: CAWALGQGNTEAFF. The rearrangement joins TRBV30 to TRBJ1-1; 8 bases are a match to TRBD1. The CDR3 is 14 residues long. V lost 5 bases, J lost 1 base, and 6 bases stayed unmatched. Germline lookup yields CDR1 GTSNPN and CDR2 SVGIG (reference sequence).

This clonotype was observed once. The V gene is TRBV4-3, the J gene TRBJ2-7; perhaps TRBD2 as D (5 bases). V lost 1 base, J lost 4 bases, and 8 bases lay in between. Per the germline V gene, CDR1 is LGHNA and CDR2 is YSLEER. CDR3 size: 13 residues. In nucleotides, the CDR3 is TGCGCCAGCAGCCAAGCATCGGGGTACGAGCAGTACTTC. This gives the protein CASSQASGYEQYF.

The V and J genes are TRBV6-2 or TRBV6-3 and TRBJ2-1; D is unresolved. The CDR3 totals 11 residues. In germline, CDR1 is MNHEY, CDR2 SVGEGT. The germline V and J ends were trimmed by 6 bases and 10 bases, with 10 bases remaining between them. DNA of the CDR3: TGTGCCAGCAGCCCTGCCGCGGAGCAGTTCTTC. This gives the protein CASSPAAEQFF.

The sample holds one count of this clonotype. This chain connects TRBV15 to TRBJ2-7; perhaps D is TRBD1 or TRBD2 (5 bases each). The germline V gene has CDR1 LNHNV and CDR2 YYDKDF (reference sequence). This CDR3 has 15 amino acids. The V end lost 0 bases, the J end lost 2 bases, and 11 bases lay between the germline ends. DNA for the CDR3: TGTGCCACCAGCAGAGAGGGGACGAGGACCTACGAGCAGTACTTC. Protein: CATSREGTRTYEQYF.

This chain connects TRBV6-2 or TRBV6-3 to TRBJ1-2, with 9 bases fitting TRBD1. The CDR3 length is 14 residues. V dropped 6 bases and J dropped 4; count of bases not matched to a gene: 6. CDR1 and CDR2 from the germline V gene are MNHEY and SVGEGT. The CDR3 nucleotides read TGTGCCAGCAGACCCGGGGGACAGGGCTATGGCTACACCTTC. Protein product: CASRPGGQGYGYTF.

CDR3 amino acids: CASSVQDSHQPQHF. CDR3 bases: TGTGCCAGCAGCGTACAGGACAGTCATCAGCCCCAGCATTTT. The chain carries TRBV9 and TRBJ1-5, with D possibly matching TRBD1 (6 bases). Germline V CDR1 and CDR2: SGDLS, YYNGEE. The CDR3 covers 14 residues. Between the trimmed V and J ends, which lost 1 base and 5 bases, there was a span of 10 bases.

V gene TRBV30 combines with J gene TRBJ1-1; 7 bases align to TRBD1. The CDR3 sequence is 11 residues long. The V and J ends lost 5 bases and 8 bases, in that order; junction bases with no gene match: 5. The germline gives CDR1 GTSNPN, CDR2 SVGIG (reference sequence). CDR3 in DNA: TGTGCCTGGGGGAGGGACAGAGAAGCTTTCTTT. Its translation: CAWGRDREAFF. Looking up the rest from reference TRBV30 and TRBJ1-1 gives the full variable domain: SQTIHQWPATLVQPVGSPLSLECTVEGTSNPNLYWYRQAAGRGLQLLFYSVGIGQISSEVPQNLSASRPQDRQFILSSKKLLLSDSGFYLCAWGRDREAFFGQGTRLTVV.

CDR3 region: CAWSIGIMRYEQYF. CDR3 bases: TGTGCCTGGAGTATAGGGATCATGAGGTACGAGCAGTACTTC. The chain links TRBV30 to TRBJ2-7; no clear D gene. From germline, CDR1 is GTSNPN and CDR2 SVGIG (reference sequence). The CDR3 runs to 14 residues. Deletions cut 2 bases from V and 4 bases from J, with 15 bases between.

This chain links TRBV13 with TRBJ2-7; 8 bases agree with TRBD1. The CDR3 covers 15 residues. CDR1 and CDR2 from the germline V gene are PRHDT and FYEKMQ (reference sequence). V lost 5 bases, J lost 2 bases, and 8 bases stayed unmatched. The CDR3 DNA reads TGTGCCAGCAGCCCTCGCCGACAGGGGCCCTACGAGCAGTACTTC. Amino acids: CASSPRRQGPYEQYF.

This chain connects TRBV3-1 to TRBJ2-7; D tentatively fits TRBD1 or TRBD2 (5 bases each). V shed 0 bases and J shed 1 base, with 7 bases lying between them. Germline CDR1 reads LGHDT; CDR2 reads YNNKEL (reference sequence). The CDR3 covers 14 residues. CDR3 protein: CASSQDEGSYEQYF. In nucleotides, the CDR3 is TGTGCCAGCAGCCAAGATGAGGGGTCCTACGAGCAGTACTTC.